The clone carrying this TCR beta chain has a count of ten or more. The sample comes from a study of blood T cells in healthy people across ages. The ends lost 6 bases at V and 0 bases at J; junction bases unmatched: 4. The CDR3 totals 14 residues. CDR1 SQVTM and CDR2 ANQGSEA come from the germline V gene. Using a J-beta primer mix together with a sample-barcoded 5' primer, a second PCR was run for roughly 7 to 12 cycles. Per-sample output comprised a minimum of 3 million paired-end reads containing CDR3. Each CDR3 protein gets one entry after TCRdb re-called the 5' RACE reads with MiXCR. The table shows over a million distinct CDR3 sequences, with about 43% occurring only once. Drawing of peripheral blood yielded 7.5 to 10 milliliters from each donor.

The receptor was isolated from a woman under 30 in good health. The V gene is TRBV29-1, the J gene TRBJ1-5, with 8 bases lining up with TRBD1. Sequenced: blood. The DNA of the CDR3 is TGCAGCGTACGACAGGGGAATAGCAATCAGCCCCAGCATTTT. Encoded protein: CSVRQGNSNQPQHF.